This T cell receptor (beta chain) originates from a study of molecular identifiers for immune sequencing clone quantification. This clonotype was seen only a few times. Previously reported methods and listed TCR primers produced the bulk TCR libraries. TCRdb called the PCR reads again in MiXCR, with one record for every CDR3 protein. The sample carries about half a million distinct CDR3 sequences, around 23% recorded once. Looked up from germline, CDR1 is DFQATT and CDR2 is SNEGSKA (reference sequence). The CDR3 has 13 amino acids. Construction of naive CD8 libraries employed roughly 18,000 to 1,100,000 sorted cells together with 10%, 30% or 50% RNA.

Source material: naive CD8+ T cells from blood, with Jurkat cell RNA spiked in. Noted subset: FACS-sorted CD8+CD4-CCR7+CD45RA+ naive T cells. This TCR was sampled from a human donor in good health. Some libraries in this study had Jurkat cell RNA spiked in. The V call is TRBV20-1, the J call TRBJ2-7; a possible D gene is TRBD1 (5 bases). CDR3 sequence (DNA): TGCAGCTGGGAAGGGGCAAGCTCCTACGAGCAGTACTTC. Translating it yields CSWEGASSYEQYF.